Shown below are 23 T cell receptor beta chains from a single sample sequenced in a study of cytotoxic CD8 clonotypes in ibrutinib-treated CLL. TCRdb's table, derived via immunoSEQ multiplex PCR, lists solely in-frame clones and lacks some. The table has 45,000 or so clones, more than 55% seen once. The sample in question was PBMCs, obtained after 24 months of ibrutinib treatment. Every receptor here comes from a human donor with chronic lymphocytic leukemia.

V usage is TRBV6-1 and J usage is TRBJ2-1; 8 nucleotides align to TRBD2. Germline loops: CDR1 MNHNS, CDR2 SASEGT. V lost 5 bases and J lost 2; bases outside the gene matches: 5. This CDR3 has 15 residues. CDR3 bases: TGTGCCAGCAGTCCATCTAGCGGGCCCTACAATGAGCAGTTCTTC. It specifies CASSPSSGPYNEQFF.

The chain carries TRBV11-3 and TRBJ2-1, with 7 bases lining up with TRBD2. The CDR3 consists of 16 residues. V dropped 5 bases and J dropped 4; count of bases not matched to a gene: 11. Looked up from germline, CDR1 is SGHNT and CDR2 is YENEEA. CDR3 bases: TGTGCCAGCAGCGGAGGGGCCGGGGGGTTTTACAATGAGCAGTTCTTC. Its translation is CASSGGAGGFYNEQFF.

This chain joins TRBV15 and TRBJ2-7; perhaps D is TRBD1 or TRBD2 (5 bases each). Trimming removed 0 bases from V and 0 bases from J, with 15 bases in between. The CDR3 is 17 residues long. Germline CDR1 is LNHNV and CDR2 is YYDKDF (reference sequence). CDR3 residues: CATSREPQGPYSYEQYF. The CDR3 region has the DNA TGTGCCACCAGCAGAGAACCCCAGGGACCCTACTCCTACGAGCAGTACTTC. Combining the CDR3 with reference TRBV15 and TRBJ2-7 gives the whole variable domain DAMVIQNPRYQVTQFGKPVTLSCSQTLNHNVMYWYQQKSSQAPKLLFHYYDKDFNNEADTPDNFQSRRPNTSFCFLDIRSPGLGDTAMYLCATSREPQGPYSYEQYFGPGTRLTVT.

This clone is medium-sized. V is TRBV5-1 and J is TRBJ2-2; D not certain. CDR3 length equals 13 residues. The germline CDR1 and CDR2 sequences are SGHRS and YFSETQ. Trimming took 7 bases from V and 2 from J, leaving 9 bases between them. CDR3 protein: CASLGTNTGELFF. CDR3 nucleotide sequence: TGCGCCAGCTTGGGAACCAACACCGGGGAGCTGTTTTTT.

As DNA, the CDR3 is TGTGCCAGCAGTGAATCAGTGGCAACTAATGAAAAACTGTTTTTT. Amino acid sequence: CASSESVATNEKLFF. The genes are TRBV25-1 and TRBJ1-4; D gene uncertain. V lost 1 base and J lost 0, with 6 bases in between. The CDR3 totals 15 residues. Per germline, CDR1 MGHDK and CDR2 SYGVNS.

Remarks on this clone: The sample contains more than one DNA sequence encoding this CDR3. J is TRBJ1-4 and V is TRBV27; D is ambiguous. V dropped 0 bases and J dropped 0 bases, with 5 bases sitting between them. The CDR3 spans 15 residues. Per germline, CDR1 MNHEY and CDR2 SMNVEV (reference sequence). CDR3 DNA sequence: TGTGCCAGCAGTTTATCAAGAGCAACTAATGAAAAACTGTTTTTT. The encoded protein is CASSLSRATNEKLFF.

Sample share makes this clone medium-sized. This chain uses TRBV27 with TRBJ2-7, with 12 bases fitting TRBD1. This CDR3 comprises 16 residues. Germline V lookup: CDR1 MNHEY, CDR2 SMNVEV (reference sequence). J was trimmed by 5 bases and V by 4 bases; bases with no gene match: 9. The CDR3 spells CASSSPRDRGRNEQYF. The CDR3 nucleotides read TGTGCCAGCAGTTCACCCCGGGACAGGGGGCGGAACGAGCAGTACTTC.

This clone showed up just a few times. This chain joins TRBV11-1 and TRBJ1-1; D remains ambiguous. There are 11 residues in the CDR3. V was cut by 8 bases and J by 0 bases, with 4 bases left in between. Germline V gene data show CDR1 as SGHAT and CDR2 as FQDESV (reference sequence). Here the CDR3 reads CASRLNTEAFF. The CDR3 DNA follows: TGTGCCAGCCGATTGAACACTGAAGCTTTCTTT.

The rearrangement links TRBV4-1 to TRBJ2-3; TRBD2 matches at 10 bases. CDR1 and CDR2 from the germline V gene are MGHRA and YSYEKL. The CDR3 runs 17 residues. The trim removed 0 bases at V and 2 bases at J, leaving 5 bases unmatched. CDR3 sequence (DNA): TGCGCCAGCAGCCAAGATGGAGCGGGGGGGCCCACAGATACGCAGTATTTT. Translated, it gives CASSQDGAGGPTDTQYF.

The chain joins TRBV27 to TRBJ1-1; D not certain. Trimming shortened V by 2 bases and J by 0 bases, and 19 bases separated the two germline ends. From germline, CDR1 is MNHEY and CDR2 SMNVEV (reference sequence). This CDR3 contains 18 residues. This CDR3 reads CASSLHRHPSGMNTEAFF. The CDR3 nucleotides read TGTGCCAGCAGTTTACACCGACACCCTAGCGGAATGAACACTGAAGCTTTCTTT.

V usage is TRBV6-1 and J usage is TRBJ2-7, with D perhaps being TRBD1 or TRBD2 (7 bases each). Germline values: CDR1 MNHNS, CDR2 SASEGT. V lost 4 bases and J lost 4, with 20 bases in between. The CDR3 sequence is 16 residues long. The CDR3 DNA reads as TGTGCCAGCAGTGTTCGACAGGGAGGGGGTTTGTACGAGCAGTACTTC. It translates to CASSVRQGGGLYEQYF.

The V call is TRBV5-4, the J call TRBJ2-5; 10 bases are shared with TRBD2. The length of the CDR3 is 16 residues. Germline values: CDR1 SGHNT, CDR2 YYREEE (reference sequence). V was pared by 4 bases and J by 4 bases, with 10 bases of the junction left unmatched. The CDR3 loop is CASSPQAGGPRETQYF. The CDR3 DNA is TGTGCCAGCAGCCCCCAAGCGGGGGGGCCCAGAGAGACCCAGTACTTC.

The genes are TRBV9 and TRBJ1-3, with 7 bases that match TRBD1. J gave up 2 bases and V 1 base, and 9 bases lay outside the gene matches. The CDR3 totals 17 residues. Germline V gene sequence: CDR1 SGDLS, CDR2 YYNGEE. CDR3 nucleotide sequence: TGTGCCAGCAGCGTATTCGACAGGGCCGGCGCTGGAAACACCATATATTTT. Its protein product is CASSVFDRAGAGNTIYF.

The V and J genes are TRBV5-1 and TRBJ2-7; D call uncertain. Deletions cut 0 bases from V and 3 bases from J, with 10 bases between. There are 14 residues in the CDR3. Germline CDR1 SGHRS, CDR2 YFSETQ. This CDR3 is CASSLAGSNYEQYF. CDR3 DNA sequence: TGCGCCAGCAGCTTGGCCGGGTCTAACTACGAGCAGTACTTC.

V usage is TRBV14 and J usage is TRBJ2-2, with D possibly matching TRBD1 (6 bases). The CDR3 is 20 amino acids. V was pared by 3 bases and J by 2 bases, with 25 bases between. Germline values: CDR1 SGHDN, CDR2 FVKESK. The CDR3: CASSHETGHYVSSNTGELFF. CDR3 nucleotide sequence: TGTGCCAGCAGCCATGAAACGGGACATTACGTTTCGTCAAACACCGGGGAGCTGTTTTTT. Supplemented by reference TRBV14 and TRBJ2-2, the full variable domain reads EAGVTQFPSHSVIEKGQTVTLRCDPISGHDNLYWYRRVMGKEIKFLLHFVKESKQDESGMPNNRFLAERTGGTYSTLKVQPAELEDSGVYFCASSHETGHYVSSNTGELFFGEGSRLTVL.

The V and J genes are TRBV18 and TRBJ2-7, with unresolved D. V shed 2 bases and J shed 3 bases, with 8 bases lying between them. The germline CDR1 and CDR2 sequences are KGHSH and LQKENI. The CDR3 covers 13 residues. CDR3 region: CASSPIGFYEQYF. The CDR3 nucleotides are TGTGCCAGCTCACCAATTGGCTTCTACGAGCAGTACTTC. Filled out from reference TRBV18 and TRBJ2-7, the complete variable domain reads NAGVMQNPRHLVRRRGQEARLRCSPMKGHSHVYWYRQLPEEGLKFMVYLQKENIIDESGMPKERFSAEFPKEGPSILRIQQVVRGDSAAYFCASSPIGFYEQYFGPGTRLTVT.

The chain recombines TRBV5-1 with TRBJ2-5; 16 nucleotides align to TRBD2. Germline V gene lookup returns CDR1 SGHRS and CDR2 YFSETQ. V trimming: 6 bases; J trimming: 6 bases; junction bases outside the gene matches: 11. CDR3 length: 17 residues. CDR3 bases: TGCGCCAGCAACCCCGGGACTAGCGGGGGGGCCGGTAAGACCCAGTACTTC. Protein sequence: CASNPGTSGGAGKTQYF.

This chain connects TRBV27 to TRBJ1-5; no reliable D call. The CDR3 runs to 13 residues. V gave up 3 bases and J gave up 4 bases, with 7 bases separating them. CDR1 and CDR2 (germline): MNHEY, SMNVEV (reference sequence). The CDR3 DNA reads as TGTGCCAGCAGTTTGGTGCCGAATCAGCCCCAGCATTTT. Encoded protein: CASSLVPNQPQHF.

This clone has just a few counts. The chain combines TRBV5-1 with TRBJ1-1, with unresolved D. The CDR3 totals 13 residues. Germline loops: CDR1 SGHRS, CDR2 YFSETQ. The V gene lost 2 bases and the J gene lost 1 base, with 6 bases spanning the gap. This CDR3 reads CASSLRPNTEAFF. The CDR3 region has the DNA TGCGCCAGCAGCTTAAGACCGAACACTGAAGCTTTCTTT.

V gene TRBV10-3 combines with J gene TRBJ1-2, with 7 bases lining up with TRBD1. The germline CDR1 and CDR2 sequences are ENHRY and SYGVKD. The J segment lost 3 bases and the V segment lost 6 bases, leaving 10 bases of the junction unmatched. The CDR3 sequence is 15 residues long. The CDR3 region has the DNA TGTGCCATCAGGACCGACAGGGTCTTTGACTATGGCTACACCTTC. This encodes CAIRTDRVFDYGYTF.

The V gene is TRBV6-6, the J gene TRBJ1-2; TRBD1 aligns across 8 bases. The trim removed 5 bases at V and 1 base at J, leaving 6 bases unmatched. Germline CDR1 reads MNHNY; CDR2 reads SVGAGI (reference sequence). The CDR3 is made up of 15 amino acids. The CDR3 nucleotides are TGTGCCAGCAGTCCCCCGGACAGGGATAACTATGGCTACACCTTC. Its protein is CASSPPDRDNYGYTF.

This chain joins TRBV5-1 and TRBJ1-3, with a possible D match to TRBD1 (5 bases). The CDR3 totals 15 residues. CDR1 SGHRS and CDR2 YFSETQ come from the germline V gene. Between the trimmed V and J ends, which lost 0 bases and 4 bases, there was a span of 11 bases. CDR3 bases: TGCGCCAGCAGCTTGGTAGGGGTAACAGGAAACACCATATATTTT. This codes for CASSLVGVTGNTIYF.

The chain recombines TRBV4-2 with TRBJ2-7; D is unclear. The CDR3 runs to 11 residues. Germline V CDR1 and CDR2: LGHNA, YNFKEQ. Trimming removed 1 base at V and 7 bases at J, with 5 bases between. The CDR3 bases are TGTGCCAGCAGCCAAGGGGCAGAGCAGTACTTC. It specifies CASSQGAEQYF.